This TCR beta chain was recorded in a study of T-cell memory formation after mild COVID-19. The trim removed 4 bases at V and 5 bases at J, leaving 11 bases unmatched. CDR3 length: 15 amino acids. Germline lookup yields CDR1 SQVTM and CDR2 ANQGSEA. Only a few counts were recorded for this clonotype. TCRdb reprocessed the 5' RACE reads with MiXCR, giving one entry per CDR3 protein. The sample lists over 400,000 distinct CDR3 sequences, less than 25% occurring once. The sequence was obtained from an adult woman who had mild COVID-19 (a few samples of this study predate the infection). Cell type and time point are not known. The V call is TRBV29-1, the J call TRBJ2-5; 9 bases are shared with TRBD1. Material for sequencing was PBMCs or a T cell subset sorted from them (not recorded which). CDR3 region: CSVGYPGQGGETQYF. CDR3 bases: TGCAGCGTTGGGTACCCGGGACAGGGCGGGGAGACCCAGTACTTC.